This T cell receptor (beta chain) comes out of a study of beta chain features in type 1 diabetes. Findings of the study overall: For Type 1 diabetes patients, all four CD4+ subsets carried TCRB CDR3s that were moderately but significantly shorter. There were fewer insertions and more deletions at the VDJ junctions of type 1 diabetes patients.

In germline, CDR1 is SGDLS, CDR2 YYNGEE. The CDR3 sequence is 15 residues long. The V end was cut by 0 bases, the J end by 2 bases, with 12 bases between. Reverse transcribing all isolated RNA meant expressed TCRB transcripts were sequenced. The assay was immunoSEQ multiplex PCR, and TCRdb's table has in-frame clones only and misses some. Of around 260,000 clones in the sample, 24% were seen once. On this clone itself: What it binds is not known.

The sample comprised naive CD4+ T cells from blood. This chain uses TRBV9 with TRBJ2-7, with D perhaps matching TRBD2 (5 bases). The receptor was isolated from a woman aged 25 to 39 with type 1 diabetes. CDR3 region: CASSVERETTYEQYF. CDR3 DNA: TGTGCCAGCAGCGTAGAGAGGGAGACCACCTACGAGCAGTACTTC.